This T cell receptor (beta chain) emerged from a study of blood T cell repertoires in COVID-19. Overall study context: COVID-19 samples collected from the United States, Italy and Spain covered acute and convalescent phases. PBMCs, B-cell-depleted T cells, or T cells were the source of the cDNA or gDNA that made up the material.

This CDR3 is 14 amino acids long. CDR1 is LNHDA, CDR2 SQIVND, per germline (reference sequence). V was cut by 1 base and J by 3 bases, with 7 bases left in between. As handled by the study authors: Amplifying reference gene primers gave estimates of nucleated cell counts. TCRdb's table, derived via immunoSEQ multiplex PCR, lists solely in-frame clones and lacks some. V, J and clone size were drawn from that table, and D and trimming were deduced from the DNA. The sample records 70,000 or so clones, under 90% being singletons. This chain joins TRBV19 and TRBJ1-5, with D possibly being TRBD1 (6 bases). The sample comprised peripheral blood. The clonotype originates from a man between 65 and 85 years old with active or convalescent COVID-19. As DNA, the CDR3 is TGTGCCAGTAGTATAGGGACAGACAATCAGCCCCAGCATTTT. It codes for CASSIGTDNQPQHF.